The 9 T cell receptor beta chains listed next were all sequenced from one sample in a study of cytomegalovirus exposure and HLA in healthy donors. TCRdb's copy holds only in-frame clones and misses some; the assay was immunoSEQ multiplex PCR. The sample holds under 300,000 clones; around 87% are singletons and the top ten take roughly 1.2%. Input material: PBMCs. All receptors derive from a woman in her 30s in good health and CMV-seropositive.

This chain connects TRBV5-1 to TRBJ2-7, with D perhaps TRBD1 (6 bases). The germline CDR1 and CDR2 sequences are SGHRS and YFSETQ. The ends were cut back, 3 bases at V and 0 bases at J, with 10 bases in the middle. The CDR3 loop spans 14 amino acids. CDR3 nucleotides: TGCGCCAGCAGCTGGGACACACTCTCCTACGAGCAGTACTTC. Its translation is CASSWDTLSYEQYF.

The gene calls are TRBV4-1 and TRBJ1-4; the D is unclear. Trimming removed 0 bases from V and 7 bases from J, with 6 bases in between. The CDR3 contains 13 residues. Germline V gene lookup returns CDR1 MGHRA and CDR2 YSYEKL. This CDR3 is CASSQETREKLFF. The DNA for the CDR3 is TGCGCCAGCAGCCAAGAAACGCGTGAAAAACTGTTTTTT.

V is TRBV30 and J is TRBJ2-2; 12 nucleotides align to TRBD2. The V segment lost 5 bases and the J segment 1 base; nucleotides outside the gene matches: 2. Germline V gives CDR1 GTSNPN, CDR2 SVGIG (reference sequence). The CDR3 totals 15 residues. The CDR3 DNA follows: TGTGCCTGGCGACTAGCGGGAGAGAACACCGGGGAGCTGTTTTTT. Protein sequence: CAWRLAGENTGELFF. Drawing the rest from reference TRBV30 and TRBJ2-2, the complete variable domain is SQTIHQWPATLVQPVGSPLSLECTVEGTSNPNLYWYRQAAGRGLQLLFYSVGIGQISSEVPQNLSASRPQDRQFILSSKKLLLSDSGFYLCAWRLAGENTGELFFGEGSRLTVL.

J is TRBJ2-3 and V is TRBV30, with a possible D match to TRBD2 (6 bases). V lost 4 bases to trimming and J lost 3 bases, with 11 bases between them. The CDR3 loop spans 13 amino acids. Germline V gives CDR1 GTSNPN, CDR2 SVGIG (reference sequence). CDR3 in amino acids: CAWNPGGTDTQYF. The CDR3 bases are TGTGCCTGGAACCCCGGGGGAACAGATACGCAGTATTTT. The complete variable domain, with remaining parts taken from reference TRBV30 and TRBJ2-3, reads SQTIHQWPATLVQPVGSPLSLECTVEGTSNPNLYWYRQAAGRGLQLLFYSVGIGQISSEVPQNLSASRPQDRQFILSSKKLLLSDSGFYLCAWNPGGTDTQYFGPGTRLTVL.

V is TRBV28 and J is TRBJ2-1; TRBD2 matches 11 bases. Looked up from germline, CDR1 is MDHEN and CDR2 is SYDVKM. The CDR3 covers 15 residues. The junction had 8 bases not matched to a gene; V was cut back by 7 bases and J by 6 bases. CDR3 region: CASIIAGGPSNEQFF. Written as DNA, the CDR3 is TGTGCCAGCATTATAGCGGGAGGGCCTAGCAATGAGCAGTTCTTC.

The chain has TRBV6-1 and TRBJ2-2; D possibly corresponds to TRBD1 (5 bases). CDR1 is MNHNS and CDR2 is SASEGT in the germline V gene. With 5 bases removed from V and 4 bases from J, the gap between germline ends came to 8 bases. The CDR3 is 13 residues long. The CDR3 DNA reads TGTGCCAGCAGTAAGACAGTCACCGGGGAGCTGTTTTTT. Its translation is CASSKTVTGELFF.

The chain recombines TRBV6-5 with TRBJ1-1; the match to TRBD1 covers 8 bases. The ends lost 6 bases at V and 4 bases at J; junction bases unmatched: 10. The V gene's germline CDR1 is MNHEY and CDR2 SVGAGI. This CDR3 comprises 15 residues. Here the CDR3 DNA reads TGTGCCAGCAGGTCCGCCCAGGGGGCGTCCACTGAAGCTTTCTTT. This sequence encodes CASRSAQGASTEAFF.

The chain has TRBV4-1 and TRBJ2-3, with D possibly matching TRBD2 (5 bases). V lost 4 bases and J lost 4, with 15 bases in between. The length of the CDR3 is 15 residues. The germline CDR1 and CDR2 sequences are MGHRA and YSYEKL. The CDR3 nucleotides are TGCGCCAGCAGCCGCGGTACACTAGTCCCAGATACGCAGTATTTT. This sequence encodes CASSRGTLVPDTQYF.

The chain is built from TRBV5-1 and TRBJ2-7; 15 bases are shared with TRBD2. This CDR3 has 18 amino acids. Germline assignment: CDR1 SGHRS and CDR2 YFSETQ. After removal of 4 bases from V and 3 bases from J, the junction contained 11 bases not matched to a gene. The CDR3 DNA follows: TGCGCCAGCAGCCCCGTCCCGGGACTAGCGGGAGGTAACTACGAGCAGTACTTC. This codes for CASSPVPGLAGGNYEQYF.